Shown below are 10 T cell receptor beta chains from a single sample sequenced in a study of early T cells in non-severe SARS-CoV-2 infection. TCRdb passed the 5' RACE reads through MiXCR, listing each CDR3 protein once. The sample lists about 45,000 distinct CDR3 sequences; approximately 10% were seen once. The source material was whole blood. The source is an adult who was a healthcare worker with PCR-confirmed SARS-CoV-2 infection or an uninfected control (not recorded which).

There are many counts of this clonotype. The chain is built from TRBV19 and TRBJ2-2, with 10 positions matching TRBD2. V was clipped by 1 base and J by 3 bases; unmatched bases: 2. The germline gives CDR1 LNHDA, CDR2 SQIVND (reference sequence). This CDR3 has 16 amino acids. The CDR3 nucleotides are TGTGCCAGTAGTATAGCCCTAGCGGGGGACACCGGGGAGCTGTTTTTT. Translation gives CASSIALAGDTGELFF.

This clonotype showed up just a few times. CDR3 in amino acids: CASTPAGQDNQPQHF. In DNA, the CDR3 is TGTGCCAGCACCCCGGCGGGGCAGGATAATCAGCCCCAGCATTTT. This chain links TRBV12-3 or TRBV12-4 with TRBJ1-5, with D possibly matching TRBD1 (5 bases). The CDR3 consists of 15 residues. V was trimmed by 7 bases and J by 4 bases, leaving 17 bases between them.

This clonotype was recorded a few times. V is TRBV28 and J is TRBJ2-2; D gene ambiguous. The V and J ends lost 5 bases and 5 bases respectively, with 18 bases between them. This CDR3 has 16 residues. CDR1 and CDR2 (germline): MDHEN, SYDVKM. DNA for the CDR3: TGTGCCAGCAGTCTGTCTTCGAGCCCTAGGACCGGGGAGCTGTTTTTT. Amino acids: CASSLSSSPRTGELFF. Complete variable domain (other parts from reference TRBV28 and TRBJ2-2): DVKVTQSSRYLVKRTGEKVFLECVQDMDHENMFWYRQDPGLGLRLIYFSYDVKMKEKGDIPEGYSVSREKKERFSLILESASTNQTSMYLCASSLSSSPRTGELFFGEGSRLTVL.

The J gene is TRBJ2-7, the V gene TRBV4-3; either TRBD1 or TRBD2 may supply D (6 bases each). The CDR3 is 15 amino acids. Looked up from germline, CDR1 is LGHNA and CDR2 is YSLEER. Trimming removed 1 base at V and 4 bases at J, with 14 bases between. This chain's CDR3 is CASSQGQAAGYEQYF. CDR3 nucleotide sequence: TGCGCCAGCAGCCAAGGACAGGCGGCGGGGTACGAGCAGTACTTC.

The table lists this clonotype with many counts. CDR3 in DNA: TGTGCCAGCAGTTCCGGGACAGGGGCAAGAAATGAGCAGTTCTTC. Translation: CASSSGTGARNEQFF. The V and J genes are TRBV28 and TRBJ2-1; TRBD1 matches at 10 bases. Germline-derived CDR1 and CDR2 are MDHEN and SYDVKM. The CDR3 runs 15 residues. Trimming cost V 4 bases and J 7 bases; bases outside gene matches: 7.

This clonotype was seen many times. The V call is TRBV6-2 or TRBV6-3, the J call TRBJ2-3, with a possible D match to TRBD2 (5 bases). The V and J ends lost 8 bases and 6 bases respectively, with 12 bases between them. This CDR3 comprises 12 residues. The V gene's germline CDR1 is MNHEY and CDR2 SVGEGT. CDR3 sequence (DNA): TGTGCCAGCGGACTCCTCGGCGATACGCAGTATTTT. This sequence encodes CASGLLGDTQYF.

Ten or more counts support this clonotype. The chain has TRBV4-1 and TRBJ2-5; TRBD1 is a possible D gene (6 bases). V dropped 2 bases and J dropped 7 bases, with 17 bases sitting between them. This CDR3 has 15 residues. Germline CDR1 is MGHRA and CDR2 is YSYEKL. The CDR3 DNA is TGCGCCAGCAGCCAATGGCAGGGGTACGGTGTGACCCAGTACTTC. Protein: CASSQWQGYGVTQYF.

The chain recombines TRBV7-9 with TRBJ1-2; D remains unclear. Germline loops: CDR1 SEHNR, CDR2 FQNEAQ (reference sequence). V was pared by 1 base and J by 8 bases, with 2 bases between. This CDR3 has 10 amino acids. The CDR3 is CASSLVGYTF. DNA for the CDR3: TGTGCCAGCAGCTTAGTGGGCTACACCTTC.

This clonotype was counted at least ten times. This rearrangement joins TRBV29-1 to TRBJ2-1; 13 positions match TRBD2. CDR1 is SQVTM and CDR2 is ANQGSEA in the germline V gene. With 2 bases clipped from V and 5 bases from J, the junction kept 3 bases outside the gene matches. This CDR3 is 15 amino acids long. The CDR3 coding sequence is TGCAGCGTTGAATGGACTAGCGGGAGACACAATGAGCAGTTCTTC. Amino acids: CSVEWTSGRHNEQFF.

The chain uses TRBV13 and TRBJ2-1; the D gene could be TRBD1 or TRBD2 (5 bases each). The CDR3 is made up of 17 amino acids. The V end was cut by 2 bases, the J end by 7 bases, with 21 bases between. In germline, CDR1 is PRHDT, CDR2 FYEKMQ (reference sequence). The CDR3 reads CASSLSRPHHGANEQFF. DNA of the CDR3: TGTGCCAGCAGCTTATCTCGTCCTCACCACGGGGCAAATGAGCAGTTCTTC. Full variable domain (remainder filled in from reference TRBV13 and TRBJ2-1): AAGVIQSPRHLIKEKRETATLKCYPIPRHDTVYWYQQGPGQDPQFLISFYEKMQSDKGSIPDRFSAQQFSDYHSELNMSSLELGDSALYFCASSLSRPHHGANEQFFGPGTRLTVL.